This T cell receptor (beta chain) was observed in a study of graft-versus-host responses after intestinal transplantation. Notes on the study in general: Ileal or blood samples showed some GvH clones first, and such clones were also found in recipient marrow. Declines in HvG clones occurring early post-transplant were associated with peak circulating GvH clone levels.

As to this clone: Its specificity is not known.

V was shortened by 2 bases and J by 3 bases, with 5 bases between the two germline ends. This CDR3 is 13 amino acids long. Germline V gives CDR1 MNHEY, CDR2 SMNVEV (reference sequence). Libraries were prepared by immunoSEQ multiplex PCR; TCRdb keeps only in-frame clonotypes and omits some of them. Counted here are roughly 120,000 clones, around 96% occurring once; the ten biggest clones make up more than 3%. Sequencing used unstimulated CD8+ T cells sorted from spleen or lymph node cells, obtained before intestinal transplant. The rearrangement joins TRBV27 to TRBJ2-1; D uncertain. The TCR originated in a human donor who received an intestinal transplant. The CDR3 sequence: CASSLGYYNEQFF. The CDR3 DNA reads TGTGCCAGCAGTTTAGGGTACTACAATGAGCAGTTCTTC.